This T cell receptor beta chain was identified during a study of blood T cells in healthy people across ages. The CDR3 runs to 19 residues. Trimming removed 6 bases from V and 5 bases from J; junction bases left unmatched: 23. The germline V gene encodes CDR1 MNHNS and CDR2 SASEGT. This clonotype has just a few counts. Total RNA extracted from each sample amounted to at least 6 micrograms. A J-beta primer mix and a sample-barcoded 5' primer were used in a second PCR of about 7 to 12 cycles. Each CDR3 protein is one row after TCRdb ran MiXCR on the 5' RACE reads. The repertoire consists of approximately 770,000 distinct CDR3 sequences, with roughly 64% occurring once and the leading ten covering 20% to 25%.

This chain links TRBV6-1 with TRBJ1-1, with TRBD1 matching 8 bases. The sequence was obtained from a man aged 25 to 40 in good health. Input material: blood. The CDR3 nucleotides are TGTGCCAGCAGCCGATCCCAAATCAGGGCAGGGGGCTGGGGGACTGAAGCTTTCTTT. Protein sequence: CASSRSQIRAGGWGTEAFF.